This T cell receptor (beta chain) was recorded in a study of control samples from healthy donors and cancer patients. Data came from immunoSEQ multiplex PCR; TCRdb stores just in-frame clones and leaves some out. The sample lists roughly 6,000 clones, almost 85% occurring once. CDR3 size: 12 residues. The V end was cut by 6 bases, the J end by 9 bases, with 12 bases between. Germline loops: CDR1 MNHEY, CDR2 SVGAGI. The V gene is TRBV6-5, the J gene TRBJ2-1; D may be TRBD2 (6 bases). The TCR sequence derives from a female donor with lung cancer. The sequenced sample was formalin-fixed, paraffin-embedded tissue. CDR3 DNA: TGTGCCAGCAGGCCTCCGGGGGTTGAGCAGTTCTTC. Its protein is CASRPPGVEQFF.